This TCR beta chain originates from a study of vaccination effects on CD4 cells after COVID-19. About the research overall: Antigen-specific CD4+ T cells were expanded (with viral peptide pools) by the ViraFEST assay ahead of sequencing. As their vaccination, participants received two doses of either BNT162b2 or mRNA-1273. From a couple of convalescent patients, samples were taken 16 days and one week before vaccination. Culturing of some 1.8 million PBMC per well took place with around 10 IU/ml IL-2 and around 10 ug/ml peptides.

The CDR3 contains 14 residues. Germline CDR1 is SGDLS and CDR2 is YYNGEE. J gave up 5 bases and V 4 bases, and 4 bases lay outside the gene matches. Measured with immunoSEQ multiplex PCR; TCRdb has only the in-frame clones, and not every one. The sample carries some 49,000 clones, roughly 72% recorded once. As to this clone: Antigen unknown.

Investigators separated out CD4+ T cells once around nine days of culture had passed. The sequenced sample was CD4+ T cells from PBMCs cultured without peptide, obtained before COVID-19 vaccination. This receptor was obtained from a human donor who had a prior SARS-CoV-2 infection. V usage is TRBV9 and J usage is TRBJ2-5, with 11 positions matching TRBD2. The CDR3 DNA reads TGTGCCAGCAGCCAAGGGACTAGCGGTGAGACCCAGTACTTC. Translated: CASSQGTSGETQYF.